The present TCR beta chain was sequenced within a study of control samples from healthy donors and cancer patients. TCRdb's copy holds only in-frame clones and misses some; the assay was immunoSEQ multiplex PCR. The sample yields 55,000 to 85,000 clones, approximately 87% seen once. CDR1 MNHEY and CDR2 SVGAGI come from the germline V gene. V lost 2 bases to trimming and J lost 4 bases, with 15 bases between them. CDR3 size: 15 residues. The rearrangement joins TRBV6-5 to TRBJ2-7; tentative D call: TRBD1 (6 bases). The material sequenced was PBMCs. The source is a woman in her forties or fifties with head and neck cancer. CDR3 region: CASSYAKRDKYEQYF. The CDR3 DNA reads TGTGCCAGCAGTTACGCCAAACGGGACAAATACGAGCAGTACTTC.